The present TCR beta chain was sequenced within a study of follicular helper T cells after annual influenza vaccination. The overall study: Blood was drawn on days 0, 7 and 28 after vaccination.

Some clones are missing from TCRdb's copy, which holds only in-frame ones; the method was immunoSEQ multiplex PCR. The sample yields fewer than 2,000 clones, 84% seen once. This CDR3 spans 14 amino acids. V trimming: 2 bases; J trimming: 7 bases; junction bases outside the gene matches: 6. Germline V gene lookup returns CDR1 SGHKS and CDR2 YYEKEE (reference sequence). Time point described: 2015-2016 season, pre-vaccination. ICOS+CD38+ and ICOS-CD38- fractions were sorted from non-naive CD4+CXCR5+PD-1+ cells. V and J are TRBV5-5 and TRBJ2-1; 7 bases fit TRBD2. The receptor was isolated from an adult who received the influenza vaccine. Sequences were derived from CXCR5+ CD38- circulating T follicular helper cells from blood, sampled on the day of influenza vaccination. Subset given: circulating Tfh, non-naive CD4+CXCR5+PD-1+ (ICOS+CD38+ or ICOS-CD38-). In nucleotides, the CDR3 is TGTGCCAGCAGCTTTCGGGGGGTTCTTAATGAGCAGTTCTTC. Protein product: CASSFRGVLNEQFF.